The next 19 T cell receptor beta chains were all read from a single sample in a study of T cells after yellow fever vaccination. A single record per CDR3 protein comes from TCRdb applying MiXCR to the 5' RACE reads. The sample holds a few hundred thousand distinct CDR3 sequences; 5.2% are singletons and the top ten take more than 3%. Sequences were derived from CD4+ T cells sorted from PBMCs, sampled on the day of the yellow fever booster vaccination. The receptors were gathered from a man aged 18 to 30 who received the YFV17D yellow fever vaccine.

This clonotype came up a few times. The V and J genes are TRBV6-4 and TRBJ2-1, with TRBD2 identical over 13 bases. The junction had 3 bases not matched to a gene; V was cut back by 2 bases and J by 8 bases. Germline assignment: CDR1 MRHNA and CDR2 SNTAGT. The CDR3 has 15 residues. The CDR3 nucleotides read TGTGCCAGCAGTGACACTAGCGGGGGGGTCGATGAGCAGTTCTTC. This gives the protein CASSDTSGGVDEQFF.

The rearrangement links TRBV7-2 to TRBJ1-2, with a possible D match to TRBD1 (5 bases). V lost 4 bases and J lost 7, with 13 bases in between. The CDR3 loop spans 13 amino acids. CDR1 and CDR2 from the germline V gene are SGHTA and FQGNSA. The CDR3, as DNA: TGTGCCAGCAGCTCCCGCAGGGATGGTGGCTACACCTTC. It codes for CASSSRRDGGYTF. Based on the CDR3 plus reference TRBV7-2 and TRBJ1-2, the full variable domain is GAGVSQSPSNKVTEKGKDVELRCDPISGHTALYWYRQSLGQGLEFLIYFQGNSAPDKSGLPSDRFSAERTGGSVSTLTIQRTQQEDSAVYLCASSSRRDGGYTFGSGTRLTVV.

This chain joins TRBV20-1 and TRBJ1-4; no definite D call. The CDR3 loop spans 15 amino acids. The V gene lost 4 bases and the J gene lost 3 bases, with 15 bases spanning the gap. The V gene's germline CDR1 is DFQATT and CDR2 SNEGSKA (reference sequence). Written as DNA, the CDR3 is TGCAGTGCTACCCAGAGAGGAGGACCTAATGAAAAACTGTTTTTT. It encodes CSATQRGGPNEKLFF.

This chain uses TRBV15 with TRBJ2-5, with D perhaps matching TRBD1 or TRBD2 (7 bases each). V lost 3 bases to trimming and J lost 0 bases, with 11 bases between them. CDR1 is LNHNV, CDR2 YYDKDF, per germline (reference sequence). CDR3 size: 15 residues. CDR3 DNA: TGTGCCACCAGCAGGGGAGGGACAGACCAAGAGACCCAGTACTTC. Translation gives CATSRGGTDQETQYF. Supplemented by reference TRBV15 and TRBJ2-5, the full variable domain reads DAMVIQNPRYQVTQFGKPVTLSCSQTLNHNVMYWYQQKSSQAPKLLFHYYDKDFNNEADTPDNFQSRRPNTSFCFLDIRSPGLGDTAMYLCATSRGGTDQETQYFGPGTRLLVL.

This clonotype showed up many times. This chain connects TRBV5-1 to TRBJ2-3; a possible D gene is TRBD2 (7 bases). Germline V CDR1 and CDR2: SGHRS, YFSETQ. V dropped 0 bases and J dropped 2 bases, with 13 bases sitting between them. The CDR3 runs 16 residues. Here the CDR3 DNA reads TGCGCCAGCAGCTTGGATGCGGGGGCCAACACAGATACGCAGTATTTT. Its translation: CASSLDAGANTDTQYF.

V is TRBV24-1 and J is TRBJ2-3, with 7 bases lining up with TRBD2. With V trimmed by 4 bases and J by 4 bases, 7 bases remained unmatched. This CDR3 region has 15 residues. Looked up from germline, CDR1 is KGHDR and CDR2 is SFDVKD. CDR3 amino acids: CATSEAAGVADTQYF. The DNA of the CDR3 is TGTGCCACCAGTGAAGCGGCGGGGGTGGCAGATACGCAGTATTTT.

This clonotype was counted a few times. The V gene is TRBV7-9, the J gene TRBJ2-4; a possible D gene is TRBD1 (5 bases). V was clipped by 5 bases and J by 15 bases, with 17 bases between them. This CDR3 spans 12 amino acids. Germline loops: CDR1 SEHNR, CDR2 FQNEAQ (reference sequence). As DNA, the CDR3 is TGTGCCAGCAGCCTGGGTCTAGGGGCTCTGTACTTC. Residues: CASSLGLGALYF.

This clonotype was seen many times. The rearrangement uses TRBV6-5 and TRBJ2-1, with 8 bases aligning to TRBD2. The CDR3 loop spans 17 amino acids. The J segment lost 2 bases and the V segment lost 0 bases, leaving 6 bases of the junction unmatched. CDR1 is MNHEY and CDR2 is SVGAGI in the germline V gene. The CDR3 region is CASSYSYRAGAYNEQFF. In DNA form, the CDR3 reads TGTGCCAGCAGTTACTCGTACAGAGCGGGAGCCTACAATGAGCAGTTCTTC.

This clonotype was counted many times. V usage is TRBV5-5 and J usage is TRBJ2-1; D possibly corresponds to TRBD1 (5 bases). Trimming shortened V by 4 bases and J by 5 bases, and 13 bases separated the two germline ends. CDR3 length equals 14 residues. Per germline, CDR1 SGHKS and CDR2 YYEKEE (reference sequence). This CDR3 reads CASSLRQKNNEQFF. For the CDR3, the DNA is TGTGCCAGCAGCCTCCGACAGAAGAACAATGAGCAGTTCTTC.

Only a few counts were recorded for this clonotype. J is TRBJ2-3 and V is TRBV25-1, with 9 nucleotides matching TRBD2. Unmatched junction bases numbered 6, after V lost 2 bases and J lost 0 bases. CDR1 is MGHDK and CDR2 is SYGVNS in the germline V gene. The CDR3 runs 17 residues. In DNA, the CDR3 is TGTGCCAGCAGTGAAGGGGGACTAGCAATTAGCACAGATACGCAGTATTTT. Translation: CASSEGGLAISTDTQYF.

J is TRBJ1-1 and V is TRBV3-1; unclear D gene. The CDR3 spans 13 residues. Germline CDR1 reads LGHDT; CDR2 reads YNNKEL (reference sequence). V lost 0 bases and J lost 6, with 8 bases in between. The CDR3 reads CASSQEGSAEAFF. CDR3 in DNA: TGTGCCAGCAGCCAAGAAGGAAGCGCTGAAGCTTTCTTT.

This clonotype was seen more than once but under ten times. The V gene is TRBV7-2, the J gene TRBJ2-7; 8 bases align to TRBD2. Germline lookup yields CDR1 SGHTA and CDR2 FQGNSA. V trimming: 4 bases; J trimming: 3 bases; junction bases outside the gene matches: 5. The CDR3 has 14 amino acids. The CDR3 sequence: CASSSERGHYEQYF. CDR3 sequence (DNA): TGTGCCAGCAGCTCCGAGCGGGGGCACTACGAGCAGTACTTC.

The table lists this clonotype with many counts. The rearrangement links TRBV6-5 to TRBJ1-1, with D hard to call. CDR1 and CDR2 (germline): MNHEY, SVGAGI. The ends were cut back, 2 bases at V and 3 bases at J, with 16 bases in the middle. This CDR3 spans 16 amino acids. CDR3 nucleotide sequence: TGTGCCAGCAGTTACCAATTCCTACCACGTCACACTGAAGCTTTCTTT. Its protein product is CASSYQFLPRHTEAFF.

This clonotype has a count of ten or more. The chain joins TRBV6-1 to TRBJ2-3; unclear D gene. Germline V CDR1 and CDR2: MNHNS, SASEGT. The CDR3 length is 12 residues. The V end was cut by 0 bases, the J end by 12 bases, with 10 bases between. The CDR3 nucleotides read TGTGCCAGCAGTGAAGCGGGCCCGCCCCAGTATTTT. Residues: CASSEAGPPQYF.

This clonotype came up many times. V usage is TRBV4-1 and J usage is TRBJ2-1; D gene unclear. CDR1 and CDR2 (germline): MGHRA, YSYEKL. This CDR3 is built from 12 residues. The V gene lost 3 bases and the J gene lost 5 bases, with 5 bases spanning the gap. CDR3 residues: CASSHRNNEQFF. The CDR3 DNA sequence: TGCGCCAGCAGCCACAGAAACAATGAGCAGTTCTTC.

In its sample, this clonotype was seen many times. The chain carries TRBV4-3 and TRBJ2-7; TRBD1 might be the D (5 bases). The ends were cut back, 0 bases at V and 0 bases at J, with 12 bases in the middle. The CDR3 runs 16 residues. The germline CDR1 and CDR2 sequences are LGHNA and YSLEER. The CDR3 reads CASSQDRRQSSYEQYF. CDR3 nucleotide sequence: TGCGCCAGCAGCCAAGATAGGAGACAGAGCTCCTACGAGCAGTACTTC.

This clonotype has more than one count but fewer than ten. V and J are TRBV4-3 and TRBJ1-2; a possible D gene is TRBD1 (6 bases). CDR3 length: 15 residues. V was trimmed by 0 bases and J by 8 bases, leaving 16 bases between them. Germline V gene sequence: CDR1 LGHNA, CDR2 YSLEER. For the CDR3, the DNA is TGCGCCAGCAGCCAAGACTCCGGGGGGGGGCAAGGCTACACCTTC. It specifies CASSQDSGGGQGYTF.

The rearrangement joins TRBV20-1 to TRBJ1-1; no definite D call. Looked up from germline, CDR1 is DFQATT and CDR2 is SNEGSKA (reference sequence). Trimming cost V 0 bases and J 14 bases, with 16 bases left between them. The CDR3 is 12 amino acids. CDR3 nucleotide sequence: TGCAGTGCTAGAGATCCCTCCGTCCAAACCTTCTTT. It yields the protein CSARDPSVQTFF.

This chain uses TRBV21-1 with TRBJ2-3; whether TRBD1, the table's D call, matches the DNA was not checked. TRBV21-1 is classified as a pseudogene. This CDR3 spans 15 amino acids. DNA of the CDR3: TGTGCCAGCCGAACCGGGCGACAGGACCCAGATACGCAGTATTTT. Translation gives CASRTGRQDPDTQYF.